This TCR beta chain was documented in a study of T cells after yellow fever vaccination. Study-wide context: With SMART-Seq v4 Ultra Low Input, the fractions containing low cell numbers were prepared. Notes on the study in general: A weaker but faster secondary response was observed, peaking on day 5 versus 15. Researchers noted that a small share of clonotypes showed up in both CD4 and CD8 compartments.

The germline gives CDR1 GTSNPN, CDR2 SVGIG (reference sequence). V gave up 3 bases and J gave up 4 bases, with 14 bases separating them. This CDR3 region has 14 residues. Generation of TCR cDNA used 5'RACE template switching (which added a universal primer site and UMIs). MiXCR, applied by TCRdb to the 5' RACE reads, yields one record per CDR3 protein. Of 200,000 to 300,000 distinct CDR3 sequences listed, approximately 3.5% were seen once; the top ten hold around 19%. There are many counts of this clonotype. The target antigen is unknown. The TCR originated in a man aged 18 to 30 who received the YFV17D yellow fever vaccine. The genes are TRBV30 and TRBJ2-3, with a possible D match to TRBD2 (6 bases). Material: PBMCs, obtained 15 days after the yellow fever booster vaccination. The CDR3 here is CAWSGGVWPDTQYF. DNA of the CDR3: TGTGCCTGGAGCGGAGGGGTCTGGCCAGATACGCAGTATTTT.